The TCR beta chain described here comes from a study of vaccination effects on CD4 cells after COVID-19. Viral peptide pools were used in the ViraFEST assay to expand antigen-specific CD4+ T cells, and sequencing came afterward. The authors isolated CD4+ T cells after 9 to 10 days of culture. Two doses of BNT162b2 or mRNA-1273 vaccine were administered to participants. IL-2 medium supplanted half the medium on days 3 and 7. Broader study findings: Common cold coronaviruses were cross-recognized by only 1 of 255 vaccine-induced clones in healthy vaccinees. Both infection-induced and vaccine-induced clones contracted markedly at late post-vaccination timepoints.

Germline loops: CDR1 KGHSH, CDR2 LQKENI. There are 16 residues in the CDR3. Trimming removed 2 bases from V and 1 base from J; junction bases left unmatched: 5. The repertoire was sequenced with immunoSEQ multiplex PCR; TCRdb's copy has only in-frame clones and lacks some. Of tens of thousands of clones in the sample, 75% to 85% were seen once. A note on this clone: Its antigen is as yet unknown.

The TCR comes from a human donor who received a COVID-19 vaccine. The material was CD4+ T cells from PBMCs cultured with HCoV-229E spike peptides, obtained after COVID-19 vaccination. The rearrangement uses TRBV18 and TRBJ2-4, with 7 bases fitting TRBD1. CDR3 bases: TGTGCCAGCTCACCAGGCGAGGGGGCGGCCAAAAACATTCAGTACTTC. Protein: CASSPGEGAAKNIQYF. The whole variable domain, filled in from reference TRBV18 and TRBJ2-4, reads NAGVMQNPRHLVRRRGQEARLRCSPMKGHSHVYWYRQLPEEGLKFMVYLQKENIIDESGMPKERFSAEFPKEGPSILRIQQVVRGDSAAYFCASSPGEGAAKNIQYFGAGTRLSVL.